Below, 2 T cell receptor beta chains from the same sample are listed, as sequenced in a study of T cell clones after liver transplantation. Using immunoSEQ multiplex PCR, the repertoire was profiled, and TCRdb retains in-frame clones only, with some absent. The sample carries about 51,000 clones, 86% recorded once. This material consisted of CD8+ T cells from blood, taken 12 months after liver transplant. These receptors came from a human patient who received a liver transplant. Among the T cells, some may be from the graft donor.

V gene TRBV19 combines with J gene TRBJ1-1; 11 bases match TRBD1. The V gene end was trimmed by 6 bases and the J gene end by 4 bases; junction bases not matched to a gene: 7. CDR1 is LNHDA, CDR2 SQIVND, per germline (reference sequence). The CDR3 runs 15 residues. This chain's CDR3 is CASSPDRGLITEAFF. The CDR3 nucleotides read TGTGCCAGTAGCCCGGACAGGGGGCTTATCACTGAAGCTTTCTTT.

The chain has TRBV5-4 and TRBJ2-7; D unresolved. Deletions cut 5 bases from V and 0 bases from J, with 15 bases between. The CDR3 sequence is 15 residues long. Looked up from germline, CDR1 is SGHNT and CDR2 is YYREEE (reference sequence). The CDR3 DNA reads TGTGCCAGCAGGGGTGCGGAGACCCCCTCCTACGAGCAGTACTTC. Protein product: CASRGAETPSYEQYF. The complete variable domain, with remaining parts taken from reference TRBV5-4 and TRBJ2-7, reads ETGVTQSPTHLIKTRGQQVTLRCSSQSGHNTVSWYQQALGQGPQFIFQYYREEENGRGNFPPRFSGLQFPNYSSELNVNALELDDSALYLCASRGAETPSYEQYFGPGTRLTVT.